The rows below give T cell receptor beta chains drawn from one sample of a study of identical twins. TCRdb independently ran MiXCR on the 5' RACE reads; one entry per CDR3 protein. The data contain roughly 1,500,000 distinct CDR3 sequences, around a third of them seen just once; the ten biggest clones take up roughly 0.3%. The sequenced sample consisted of cord blood. The source of these receptors is a newborn girl in good health. The CDR3 runs from the conserved cysteine through the conserved F or W. The D gene is left open where the match is weak. The size entry is marked missing in some rows and otherwise reads once, few, many or a size class.

cdr3_aa,cdr3_nt,d_call,v_call,j_call,cdr3_length,clone_size
CASSNRDRGLIGTEAFF,TGTGCCAGCAGCAACCGGGACAGGGGGCTGATTGGGACTGAAGCTTTCTTT,TRBD1,TRBV7-8,TRBJ1-1,17,few
CATGQAGVKPYNEQYF,TGTGCCACCGGACAGGCTGGAGTCAAGCCCTACAATGAGCAGTACTTC,TRBD1,TRBV2,TRBJ2-7,16,.
CAIRQGHSYEQYF,TGTGCCATCAGACAGGGCCACTCCTACGAGCAGTACTTC,.,TRBV10-3,TRBJ2-7,13,.
CASSLNAGTGGYGYTF,TGTGCCAGCAGTTTAAATGCCGGGACAGGGGGCTATGGCTACACCTTC,TRBD1,TRBV27,TRBJ1-2,16,.
CASSLIGAGDTQYF,TGTGCCAGCAGTTTGATAGGGGCTGGAGATACGCAGTATTTT,.,TRBV12-3/TRBV12-4,TRBJ2-3,14,few
CASSLNYRATEAFF,TGTGCCAGCAGCTTAAATTACAGGGCCACTGAAGCTTTCTTT,.,TRBV7-2,TRBJ1-1,14,few
CASSSPSGGAVSTDTQYF,TGTGCCAGCAGCTCCCCGAGCGGGGGGGCCGTTAGCACAGATACGCAGTATTTT,TRBD2,TRBV5-4,TRBJ2-3,18,.
CSADRGNGYTF,TGCAGTGCTGACAGGGGGAATGGCTACACCTTC,TRBD1,TRBV20-1,TRBJ1-2,11,few
CAISESRLAGGSSYEQYF,TGTGCCATCAGTGAGTCTCGACTAGCGGGGGGCAGCTCCTACGAGCAGTACTTC,TRBD2,TRBV10-3,TRBJ2-7,18,.
CSAQGGGSNTEAFF,TGCAGTGCGCAGGGGGGTGGGTCTAACACTGAAGCTTTCTTT,TRBD1,TRBV20-1,TRBJ1-1,14,.
CATTGLLSSYEQYF,TGTGCCACCACGGGACTTTTAAGCTCCTACGAGCAGTACTTC,.,TRBV6-4,TRBJ2-7,14,.
CASSLTGYTDTRYF,TGCGCCAGCAGTCTTACAGGGTACACAGATACGCGGTATTTT,.,TRBV5-1,TRBJ2-3,14,few
CSADKKNIQYF,TGCAGTGCTGACAAAAAAAACATTCAGTACTTC,.,TRBV20-1,TRBJ2-4,11,.
CASSYSSGGSSYNEQFF,TGTGCCAGCAGTTATTCTAGCGGGGGGAGCTCCTACAATGAGCAGTTCTTC,TRBD2,TRBV6-8,TRBJ2-1,17,few
CASSVAPTYNEQYF,TGTGCCAGCAGCGTAGCTCCCACCTACAATGAGCAGTACTTC,.,TRBV9,TRBJ2-7,14,.
CASSPSKDAYEQYF,TGTGCCAGCAGTCCCTCGAAGGACGCCTACGAGCAGTACTTC,.,TRBV27,TRBJ2-7,14,many
CAISWANTEAFF,TGTGCCATCAGTTGGGCGAACACTGAAGCTTTCTTT,.,TRBV10-3,TRBJ1-1,12,once
CASRQQGPHPMNTEAFF,TGTGCCAGCAGACAGCAGGGGCCCCACCCCATGAACACTGAAGCTTTCTTT,.,TRBV28,TRBJ1-1,17,.
CASSRTSGGLETQYF,TGTGCCAGCAGTCGGACTAGCGGGGGGTTGGAGACCCAGTACTTC,TRBD2,TRBV6-1,TRBJ2-5,15,.
CSVATGLGPYGYTF,TGCAGCGTTGCGACAGGGTTAGGACCCTATGGCTACACCTTC,TRBD1,TRBV29-1,TRBJ1-2,14,.
CASRHRIGSSTDTQYF,TGTGCCAGCAGGCATCGGATCGGTTCTAGCACAGATACGCAGTATTTT,.,TRBV25-1,TRBJ2-3,16,few
CASSVATGYGYTF,TGTGCCAGCAGTGTGGCGACAGGCTATGGCTACACCTTC,.,TRBV6-4,TRBJ1-2,13,many
CAPKTGPNEKLFF,TGTGCCCCAAAGACAGGGCCTAATGAAAAACTGTTTTTT,TRBD1,TRBV10-3,TRBJ1-4,13,.
CASSLLRQGRENIQYF,TGTGCCAGCAGCTTGCTCCGGCAGGGGAGGGAAAACATTCAGTACTTC,.,TRBV7-2,TRBJ2-4,16,few
CASSLQTGPLRGYTF,TGCGCCAGCAGCTTGCAGACAGGGCCCCTAAGGGGCTACACCTTC,TRBD1,TRBV5-1,TRBJ1-2,15,many
CSASEGASQPQHF,TGCAGTGCTAGTGAGGGGGCGAGTCAGCCCCAGCATTTT,TRBD1,TRBV20-1,TRBJ1-5,13,.
CASSLNSGGYNEQYF,TGTGCCAGCAGCTTGAATAGCGGGGGATACAATGAGCAGTACTTC,TRBD2,TRBV7-2,TRBJ2-7,15,.
CASSSSFRDNSYEQYF,TGCGCCAGCAGCTCAAGCTTCCGGGACAATTCCTACGAGCAGTACTTC,.,TRBV4-1,TRBJ2-7,16,.
CASSLSHGRVKGTDTQYF,TGTGCCAGCAGCTTGAGCCACGGGAGAGTTAAGGGCACAGATACGCAGTATTTT,.,TRBV5-5,TRBJ2-3,18,.
CASSYWGFTEAFF,TGCGCCAGCAGCTATTGGGGTTTCACTGAAGCTTTCTTT,.,TRBV5-1,TRBJ1-1,13,few
CAWSRLDRPNYGYTF,TGTGCCTGGAGTCGCCTGGACAGGCCTAACTATGGCTACACCTTC,TRBD1,TRBV30,TRBJ1-2,15,.
CASSHNREGGTEAFF,TGTGCCAGCAGCCATAACAGGGAAGGGGGGACTGAAGCTTTCTTT,.,TRBV4-2,TRBJ1-1,15,.
CSTRRGSPTDTQYF,TGCAGTACTCGCCGCGGGAGCCCCACAGATACGCAGTATTTT,TRBD2,TRBV20-1,TRBJ2-3,14,.
CSTIGLAGAETQYF,TGCAGTACCATAGGACTAGCGGGCGCAGAGACCCAGTACTTC,TRBD2,TRBV20-1,TRBJ2-5,14,.
CAIPGTAGNQPQHF,TGTGCCATCCCCGGGACAGCGGGCAATCAGCCCCAGCATTTT,TRBD1,TRBV6-6,TRBJ1-5,14,.
CSVSTSYEQYF,TGCAGCGTATCTACTTCCTACGAGCAGTACTTC,.,TRBV29-1,TRBJ2-7,11,few
CSAYGQSNSPLHF,TGCAGTGCTTATGGACAGTCCAATTCACCCCTCCACTTT,.,TRBV20-1,TRBJ1-6,13,once
CASSPDPGLAGDHEQFF,TGCGCCAGCAGCCCCGATCCCGGACTAGCGGGAGATCATGAGCAGTTCTTC,TRBD2,TRBV5-1,TRBJ2-1,17,once
CASSPPRVYTDTQYF,TGTGCCAGCTCACCCCCCCGGGTGTACACAGATACGCAGTATTTT,.,TRBV18,TRBJ2-3,15,.
CASSVRGLAGVTIYNEQFF,TGTGCCAGCAGCGTGAGGGGACTAGCGGGGGTGACTATCTACAATGAGCAGTTCTTC,TRBD2,TRBV9,TRBJ2-1,19,.
CASGTGRETQYF,TGTGCCAGCGGAACAGGAAGAGAGACCCAGTACTTC,.,TRBV6-1,TRBJ2-5,12,few
CASSLGTGIYNEQFF,TGTGCCAGCAGCTTAGGGACAGGGATATACAATGAGCAGTTCTTC,TRBD1,TRBV7-9,TRBJ2-1,15,.
CASSALSVWGNEQFF,TGTGCCAGCAGTGCATTATCAGTCTGGGGGAATGAGCAGTTCTTC,.,TRBV25-1,TRBJ2-1,15,.
CASRGGQGAYEQYF,TGTGCCAGCAGGGGCGGACAGGGGGCTTACGAGCAGTACTTC,TRBD1,TRBV2,TRBJ2-7,14,.
CASSARQGAYEAFF,TGCGCCAGCAGCGCCCGACAGGGGGCCTATGAAGCTTTCTTT,TRBD1,TRBV5-1,TRBJ1-1,14,.
CASSRLGPDEQFF,TGTGCCAGCAGCCGTCTAGGGCCCGATGAGCAGTTCTTC,.,TRBV5-6,TRBJ2-1,13,.
CSARPGRKPAFF,TGCAGTGCTAGACCCGGTAGAAAGCCCGCTTTCTTT,.,TRBV20-1,TRBJ1-1,12,.
CAISDGAPNQPQHF,TGTGCCATCAGTGACGGGGCTCCCAATCAGCCCCAGCATTTT,.,TRBV10-3,TRBJ1-5,14,.
CASSLGPGTTNYGYTF,TGTGCCAGCAGCTTAGGGCCGGGGACTACAAACTATGGCTACACCTTC,.,TRBV7-6,TRBJ1-2,16,many
CASSLVGGPIENEQYF,TGTGCCAGCAGCTTAGTTGGGGGGCCCATTGAGAATGAGCAGTACTTC,.,TRBV7-8,TRBJ2-7,16,.
CVSSLGTVYQETQYF,TGTGTCAGCAGCTTAGGGACAGTGTACCAAGAGACCCAGTACTTC,TRBD1,TRBV7-2,TRBJ2-5,15,.
CASSQERGLFYEQYF,TGTGCCAGCAGCCAAGAAAGGGGACTCTTCTACGAGCAGTACTTC,.,TRBV3-1,TRBJ2-7,15,few
CASSLGGTGHGYTF,TGCGCCAGCAGCTTGGGCGGGACAGGGCATGGCTACACCTTC,TRBD1,TRBV5-1,TRBJ1-2,14,.
CASSEGLFRKDTQYF,TGTGCCAGCAGTGAAGGGCTTTTTCGTAAAGATACGCAGTATTTT,.,TRBV6-1,TRBJ2-3,15,.
CASSLWSSRNTEAFF,TGTGCCAGCAGTTTATGGTCCTCCCGGAACACTGAAGCTTTCTTT,.,TRBV28,TRBJ1-1,15,few